This entry is about one T cell receptor (beta chain). Its target is not known. The V gene lost 1 base and the J gene lost 3 bases, with 10 bases spanning the gap. Germline V gene data show CDR1 as SGHVS and CDR2 as FQNEAQ. The CDR3 sequence is 14 residues long. Individual cDNA molecules were tagged with unique molecular identifiers, the study reported. Each CDR3 protein gets one entry after TCRdb re-called the 5' RACE reads with MiXCR. The table has some 57,000 distinct CDR3 sequences, more than 9.5% seen once. The data derive from a study of early T cells in non-severe SARS-CoV-2 infection. Whole-study results and caveats: Sequences matched to VDJdb favored anti-spike CD8 responses, while private and CD4 specificities were missed.

The source is an adult who was a healthcare worker with PCR-confirmed SARS-CoV-2 infection or an uninfected control (not recorded which). This chain uses TRBV7-8 with TRBJ2-7; D is unresolved. The source material was whole blood. CDR3 amino acids: CASSLVSGDYEQYF. In nucleotides, the CDR3 is TGTGCCAGCAGCTTAGTGTCCGGCGACTACGAGCAGTACTTC.